This T cell receptor beta chain was documented in a study of Ad26.COV2.S vaccination and SARS-CoV-2 variants. The study's findings and limits: Greater spike-specific TCR breadth was seen in vaccine recipients than in placebo recipients.

Treatment specified: about 20 received Ad26.COV2.S at low or high dose, single or two shots; about 5 received placebo; per-sample allocation not given. Day 63 after the first vaccine or placebo injection was the time point for sampling. The study used a vaccine consisting of an Ad26 vector that expressed Wuhan-strain SARS-CoV-2 spike. As to this clone: Its antigen is unknown.

Method: immunoSEQ multiplex PCR; TCRdb's copy keeps in-frame clones and lacks some. The table has about 350,000 clones, roughly 90% seen once; the top ten hold approximately 5%. This specimen was peripheral blood, taken in a trial of Ad26.COV2.S vaccine versus placebo. The origin of this receptor is a person between 18 and 65 years old who received the Ad26.COV2.S COVID-19 vaccine or a placebo.

This chain's CDR3 is CASSYLGTGADQPQHF. For the CDR3, the DNA is TGTGCCAGCTCATACCTAGGGACAGGGGCGGATCAGCCCCAGCATTTT. This chain links TRBV18 with TRBJ1-5; 10 positions match TRBD1. This CDR3 region has 16 residues. The V gene's germline CDR1 is KGHSH and CDR2 LQKENI. V gave up 5 bases and J gave up 5 bases; unmatched junction bases: 9.